Below, 18 T cell receptor beta chains from the same sample are listed, as sequenced in a study of T cell clonality in common variable immunodeficiency. TCRdb's table, derived via immunoSEQ multiplex PCR, lists solely in-frame clones and lacks some. The sample yields tens of thousands of clones, without any singletons. Sequenced: peripheral blood mononuclear cells. The receptors were sampled from a person aged 18-69 years in good health.

This clone was picked up many times. The CDR3 goes on 3 residues after the read ends, and that part is filled in from the germline J gene. The chain uses TRBV19 and TRBJ1-1; weak D call: TRBD1 (5 bases). In germline, CDR1 is LNHDA, CDR2 SQIVND (reference sequence). The ends were cut back, 4 bases at V and 1 base at J, with 16 bases in the middle. The CDR3 consists of 16 residues. The sequenced CDR3 bases are TGTGCCAGTAGTACGACCTGGGGGGGTTCGAACACTGAA. It yields the protein CASSTTWGGSNTE. The whole CDR3 is CASSTTWGGSNTEAFF. The whole variable domain, remainder taken from reference TRBV19 and TRBJ1-1, is DGGITQSPKYLFRKEGQNVTLSCEQNLNHDAMYWYRQDPGQGLRLIYYSQIVNDFQKGDIAEGYSVSREKKESFPLTVTSAQKNPTAFYLCASSTTWGGSNTEAFFGQGTRLTVV.

This clone showed up many times. CDR3 in amino acids: CSARDSSGAGETQYF. CDR3 DNA, as far as it was read: TGCAGTGCTAGAGATTCTAGCGGGGCCGGAGAGACC. The V and J genes are TRBV20-1 and TRBJ2-5; TRBD2 matches at 9 bases. From the germline J gene comes the end of the CDR3, since the read stops 3 residues before it. The germline V gene encodes CDR1 DFQATT and CDR2 SNEGSKA (reference sequence). The CDR3 is 15 residues long. Unmatched junction bases numbered 6, after V lost 0 bases and J lost 4 bases.

This clone was observed a handful of times. The DNA ends 3 residues before the CDR3 does, and the rest of the CDR3 is filled in from the germline J gene. J is TRBJ2-3 and V is TRBV7-2, with D possibly TRBD1 on 5 matching bases. The V and J ends lost 2 bases and 6 bases respectively, with 12 bases between them. CDR3 length: 14 residues. CDR1 and CDR2 (germline): SGHTA, FQGNSA. The CDR3 protein is CASSLWQGGDTQYF. CDR3 bases read: TGTGCCAGCAGCTTATGGCAGGGTGGGGATACG.

Remarks on this clone: The read falls 3 residues short of the CDR3 end, and the missing part is taken from the germline J gene. This rearrangement joins TRBV2 to TRBJ1-5; tentatively, D is TRBD1 (5 bases). The CDR3 runs 13 residues. The V end lost 3 bases, the J end lost 6 bases, and 9 bases lay between the germline ends. CDR1 and CDR2 (germline): SNHLY, FYNNEI. The sequenced part of the CDR3 DNA is TGTGCCAGCAGTGAGAGGAGGGGTCAGCCC. It is translated as CASSERRGQP. The entire CDR3 protein reads CASSERRGQPQHF.

With respect to this clone: The read terminates 3 residues ahead of where the CDR3 ends, so the germline J gene completes it. This chain links TRBV7-9 with TRBJ2-3, with 7 nucleotides matching TRBD1. This CDR3 has 14 amino acids. Germline loops: CDR1 SEHNR, CDR2 FQNEAQ (reference sequence). This CDR3 reads CARSLGGTQETQYF. Incomplete CDR3 DNA: TGTGCCCGCTCCTTAGGGGGCACCCAAGAGACG.

This clone was detected a few times. Given a much more abundant clone one base away, this may be a read error. The read comes to an end 3 residues before the CDR3 does, leaving the germline J gene to fill in the end. The V and J genes are TRBV6-1 and TRBJ2-3; possible D gene TRBD1, 6 bases. This CDR3 spans 13 amino acids. Germline V gives CDR1 MNHNS, CDR2 SASEGT. CDR3 in amino acids: CASSAGVTETQYF. CDR3 bases read: TGTGCCAGCAGTGCAGGGGTTACAGAGACG.

This clone was detected many times. The read terminates 3 residues ahead of where the CDR3 ends, so the germline J gene completes it. The V call is TRBV5-4, the J call TRBJ2-1, with D perhaps matching TRBD2 (5 bases). The V and J ends lost 3 bases and 6 bases respectively, with 16 bases between them. The CDR3 is 15 amino acids. CDR1 and CDR2 from the germline V gene are SGHNT and YYREEE (reference sequence). This CDR3 reads CASSSEFTRSNEQFF. The DNA read from the CDR3 is TGTGCCAGCAGCTCGGAATTTACTAGGTCCAATGAG.

This clone was observed many times. The read falls 3 residues short of the CDR3 end, and the missing part is taken from the germline J gene. The chain joins TRBV4-2 to TRBJ2-3; D unresolved. CDR3 length: 16 residues. Germline-derived CDR1 and CDR2 are LGHNA and YNFKEQ. The V and J ends lost 0 bases and 4 bases respectively, with 14 bases between them. The sequenced part of the CDR3 DNA is TGTGCCAGCAGCCAAGATCATCCGGAACGGGCAGATACG. Its translation: CASSQDHPERADT. The entire CDR3 protein reads CASSQDHPERADTQYF.

This clone was seen many times. The CDR3 goes on 3 residues after the read ends, and that part is filled in from the germline J gene. This chain joins TRBV20-1 and TRBJ2-1; 9 nucleotides line up with TRBD1. The CDR3 is 13 amino acids. The V segment lost 4 bases and the J segment 8 bases; nucleotides outside the gene matches: 6. Germline loops: CDR1 DFQATT, CDR2 SNEGSKA (reference sequence). This CDR3 is CSAKGQGIYEQFF. CDR3 bases read: TGCAGTGCTAAAGGACAGGGGATATATGAG.

This clone showed up just a few times. The sequence runs out 3 residues before the end of the CDR3; the remainder is reconstructed from the germline J gene. The chain links TRBV6-2 or TRBV6-3 to TRBJ1-5; D not resolved. The germline V gene encodes CDR1 MNHEY and CDR2 SVGEGT. V was shortened by 0 bases and J by 0 bases, with 3 bases between the two germline ends. CDR3 size: 14 residues. CDR3 bases read: TGTGCCAGCAGTTACTCACTTAGCAATCAGCCC. Its translation: CASSYSLSNQP. The full CDR3 protein is CASSYSLSNQPQHF.

This clone was detected many times. The CDR3 end falls 3 residues outside the read, so it is completed with the germline J gene. The gene calls are TRBV5-4 and TRBJ2-4; weak D call: TRBD1 (6 bases). Trimming took off 0 bases at V and 1 base at J, with 8 bases between the two ends. The CDR3 covers 15 residues. CDR1 and CDR2 from the germline V gene are SGHNT and YYREEE (reference sequence). Incomplete CDR3 DNA: TGTGCCAGCAGCTTGGACAGGGTGGCCAAAAACATT. As protein: CASSLDRVAKNI. The full-length CDR3 reads as CASSLDRVAKNIQYF. The whole variable domain, remainder taken from reference TRBV5-4 and TRBJ2-4, is ETGVTQSPTHLIKTRGQQVTLRCSSQSGHNTVSWYQQALGQGPQFIFQYYREEENGRGNFPPRFSGLQFPNYSSELNVNALELDDSALYLCASSLDRVAKNIQYFGAGTRLSVL.

Details on this clone: The read falls 3 residues short of the CDR3 end, and the missing part is taken from the germline J gene. The chain couples TRBV5-1 to TRBJ2-4, with a tentative D call TRBD1 (5 bases). In germline, CDR1 is SGHRS, CDR2 YFSETQ. V was shortened by 1 base and J by 4 bases, with 9 bases between the two germline ends. This CDR3 is built from 14 residues. The part of the CDR3 DNA that was read is TGCGCCAGCAGCTTGCAGGGTGATAAAAACATT. Translating gives CASSLQGDKNI. The full-length CDR3 reads as CASSLQGDKNIQYF.

In its sample, this clone was seen many times. The DNA ends 3 residues before the CDR3 does, and the rest of the CDR3 is filled in from the germline J gene. The chain joins TRBV5-1 to TRBJ2-5, with D uncertain. The V and J ends lost 0 bases and 5 bases respectively, with 14 bases between them. Germline assignment: CDR1 SGHRS and CDR2 YFSETQ. The CDR3 is made up of 15 amino acids. CDR3 residues: CASSLEKPMRETQYF. Partial CDR3 DNA: TGCGCCAGCAGCTTGGAAAAACCAATGCGGGAGACC. Combining the CDR3 with reference TRBV5-1 and TRBJ2-5 gives the whole variable domain KAGVTQTPRYLIKTRGQQVTLSCSPISGHRSVSWYQQTPGQGLQFLFEYFSETQRNKGNFPGRFSGRQFSNSRSEMNVSTLELGDSALYLCASSLEKPMRETQYFGPGTRLLVL.

The table lists this clone with many counts. From the germline J gene comes the end of the CDR3, since the read stops 3 residues before it. This rearrangement joins TRBV20-1 to TRBJ2-1; possibly TRBD2 for D (6 bases). V was shortened by 1 base and J by 9 bases, with 13 bases between the two germline ends. There are 13 residues in the CDR3. CDR1 and CDR2 (germline): DFQATT, SNEGSKA (reference sequence). CDR3 in amino acids: CSARGGARVEQFF. The DNA read from the CDR3 is TGCAGTGCTAGAGGCGGGGCGAGGGTTGAG.

In this sample, this clone turned up many times. The CDR3 is cut off 3 residues early in the read; its end comes from the germline J gene. The chain uses TRBV29-1 and TRBJ1-4; TRBD1 agrees at 8 bases. This CDR3 region has 13 residues. The germline V gene encodes CDR1 SQVTM and CDR2 ANQGSEA. Germline trimming cut 6 bases from V and 5 bases from J; bases unmatched to any gene: 5. The part of the CDR3 DNA that was read is TGCAGCGTAGGGGACAGGCAGAATGAAAAA. It codes for CSVGDRQNEK. The full-length CDR3 reads as CSVGDRQNEKLFF.

Of note for this clone: The read ends 3 residues early relative to the CDR3; the germline J gene fills the gap. The chain recombines TRBV19 with TRBJ1-1; D gene uncertain. The CDR3 runs 13 residues. Germline CDR1 is LNHDA and CDR2 is SQIVND (reference sequence). Trimming took off 3 bases at V and 1 base at J, with 6 bases between the two ends. CDR3 in amino acids: CASSIRGNTEAFF. CDR3 DNA (partial): TGTGCCAGTAGTATTCGGGGGAACACTGAA.

With respect to this clone: The CDR3 extends 3 residues past the end of the read, so its final part is completed from the germline J gene. This rearrangement joins TRBV19 to TRBJ1-2; TRBD1 matches 9 bases. The CDR3 is made up of 12 amino acids. Germline assignment: CDR1 LNHDA and CDR2 SQIVND (reference sequence). The CDR3 protein is CATGDRVNDYTF. Incomplete CDR3 DNA: TGTGCCACCGGGGACAGGGTGAATGAC.

This clone was seen ten or more times. The sequence runs out 3 residues before the end of the CDR3; the remainder is reconstructed from the germline J gene. J is TRBJ1-1 and V is TRBV7-2, with TRBD1 as a possible D gene (5 bases). The CDR3 runs 14 residues. Trimming removed 5 bases at V and 4 bases at J, with 14 bases between. CDR1 and CDR2 from the germline V gene are SGHTA and FQGNSA. CDR3 DNA (partial): TGTGCCAGCAGCGAAAGATGGGGCACCACTGAA. Translation gives CASSERWGTTE. The CDR3 in its entirety is CASSERWGTTEAFF.